This T cell receptor (beta chain) was obtained from a study of PD-1 blockade in classical Hodgkin lymphoma. Study at large: On a schedule of every 2 weeks, patients received nivolumab 3 mg/kg intravenously.

Sequencing was performed with immunoSEQ multiplex PCR; in TCRdb, only in-frame clones are kept and a portion is missing. The sample yields some 26,000 clones, around 75% seen once. Time point given: cycle 4 day 1 (C4D1), after 5 to 7 weeks of nivolumab. All patients relapsed after autologous stem cell transplantation, and brentuximab vedotin exposure varied. Isolation of CD4+ T cells from thawed PBMCs was performed by magnetic negative selection. On this clone itself: Its antigen is unidentified.

Findings of the study overall: Newly diagnosed patients reportedly had lower baseline TCR diversity than healthy donors.

The TCR was taken from a human donor with classical Hodgkin lymphoma. Here the sequenced sample was CD4+ T cells from blood, taken before the fourth cycle of nivolumab.

CDR3 coding DNA: TGTGCCAGCAGTAGGGACAGGGAAAAACTGTTTTTT. Translating gives CASSRDREKLFF. This sequence joins TRBV6-5 and TRBJ1-4; the match to TRBD1 covers 8 bases. In germline, CDR1 is MNHEY, CDR2 SVGAGI. The CDR3 extends over 12 amino acids. The trim removed 5 bases at V and 8 bases at J, leaving 1 base unmatched.